The 27 T cell receptor beta chains in this list originate from one sample, sequenced in a study of cytomegalovirus exposure and HLA in healthy donors. PCR primers comprised 60 Vbeta and 13 Jbeta primers. Data came from immunoSEQ multiplex PCR; TCRdb stores just in-frame clones and leaves some out. The table shows over 250,000 clones, with about nine tenths occurring only once. The source material was PBMCs. These receptors were collected from a man aged 35 to 55 in good health and CMV-seropositive.

The CDR3 nucleotides read TGTGCCAGCAGAGCCGGGACAGGGGGTCAGCCCCAGCATTTT. Its protein product is CASRAGTGGQPQHF. The genes are TRBV2 and TRBJ1-5, with 11 bases aligning to TRBD1. Germline CDR1 and CDR2: SNHLY and FYNNEI. V gave up 6 bases and J gave up 6 bases; unmatched junction bases: 4. The CDR3 sequence is 14 residues long.

The chain is built from TRBV6-6 and TRBJ2-7; 7 bases agree with TRBD1. With V trimmed by 4 bases and J by 2 bases, 5 bases remained unmatched. Looked up from germline, CDR1 is MNHNY and CDR2 is SVGAGI (reference sequence). The CDR3 loop spans 14 amino acids. The CDR3 nucleotides read TGTGCCAGCAGTTCTCAGGGGGACGCCTACGAGCAGTACTTC. This encodes CASSSQGDAYEQYF.

V gene TRBV4-2 combines with J gene TRBJ2-3, with D perhaps TRBD1 (6 bases). The CDR3 has 15 residues. The ends were cut back, 0 bases at V and 1 base at J, with 8 bases in the middle. CDR1 and CDR2 (germline): LGHNA, YNFKEQ. The CDR3 DNA follows: TGTGCCAGCAGCCAAGACAGGGGTGGCACAGATACGCAGTATTTT. Residues: CASSQDRGGTDTQYF.

The chain joins TRBV5-4 to TRBJ2-5; D gene uncertain. Deletions cut 3 bases from V and 3 bases from J, with 9 bases between. This CDR3 contains 13 residues. The germline CDR1 and CDR2 sequences are SGHNT and YYREEE (reference sequence). The chain's CDR3 is CASSSGREETQYF. In nucleotides, the CDR3 is TGTGCCAGCAGCTCCGGTCGAGAAGAGACCCAGTACTTC.

This sequence joins TRBV5-1 and TRBJ2-5, with TRBD1 matching 7 bases. CDR3 length equals 15 residues. J was trimmed by 1 base and V by 3 bases; bases with no gene match: 6. CDR1 and CDR2 (germline): SGHRS, YFSETQ. The CDR3 DNA reads as TGCGCCAGCAGCTCGACGACAGGGCGCCAAGAGACCCAGTACTTC. The encoded protein is CASSSTTGRQETQYF.

The chain has TRBV28 and TRBJ1-2, with 8 bases matching TRBD1. CDR3 size: 15 residues. Losses at the gene ends were 8 bases for V and 3 bases for J; bases not matched to a gene: 11. Germline V gene data show CDR1 as MDHEN and CDR2 as SYDVKM. CDR3 protein: CASASRAGGHYGYTF. CDR3 bases: TGTGCCAGCGCGAGCAGGGCAGGGGGCCACTATGGCTACACCTTC.

The gene calls are TRBV9 and TRBJ2-2; 8 bases agree with TRBD1. Losses at the gene ends were 4 bases for V and 5 bases for J; bases not matched to a gene: 13. Germline values: CDR1 SGDLS, CDR2 YYNGEE. This CDR3 has 17 residues. CDR3: CASSLDRVGRWTGELFF. The DNA of the CDR3 is TGTGCCAGCAGCCTGGACAGGGTCGGCCGGTGGACCGGGGAGCTGTTTTTT.

To note about this clone: Germline is not matched at one junction end, which may reflect a read error. This chain links TRBV27 with TRBJ1-2; TRBD1 is a possible D gene (5 bases). Germline lookup yields CDR1 MNHEY and CDR2 SMNVEV (reference sequence). The CDR3 is 13 residues long. CDR3: CASRLTENYGYTF. As DNA, the CDR3 is TGTGCCAGCCGTTTGACAGAAAACTATGGCTACACCTTC.

In its sample, this clone was seen a few times. The chain employs TRBV6-6 and TRBJ1-2; D is undetermined. In germline, CDR1 is MNHNY, CDR2 SVGAGI (reference sequence). The CDR3 covers 14 residues. V gave up 3 bases and J gave up 0 bases, with 8 bases separating them. The DNA for the CDR3 is TGTGCCAGCAGTTATGGGCAAACTAACTATGGCTACACCTTC. Amino acid sequence: CASSYGQTNYGYTF.

The chain is built from TRBV7-8 and TRBJ2-7; a weak D match, TRBD2 (5 bases). V lost 4 bases, J lost 3 bases, and 16 bases lay in between. CDR3 length: 15 residues. The germline V gene has CDR1 SGHVS and CDR2 FQNEAQ. CDR3 DNA sequence: TGTGCCAGCAGCTCTGAGCGGAATTCCTTCTACGAGCAGTACTTC. This encodes CASSSERNSFYEQYF. The full variable domain, completed using reference TRBV7-8 and TRBJ2-7, is GAGVSQSPRYKVAKRGQDVALRCDPISGHVSLFWYQQALGQGPEFLTYFQNEAQLDKSGLPSDRFFAERPEGSVSTLKIQRTQQEDSAVYLCASSSERNSFYEQYFGPGTRLTVT.

The V gene is TRBV5-4, the J gene TRBJ2-3; maybe TRBD1 (6 bases). Trimming took 7 bases from V and 6 from J, leaving 15 bases between them. The V gene's germline CDR1 is SGHNT and CDR2 YYREEE (reference sequence). This CDR3 spans 13 amino acids. CDR3 nucleotide sequence: TGTGCCAGCGGGGGCCCCCCTCCGGATACGCAGTATTTT. Amino acids: CASGGPPPDTQYF.

This chain uses TRBV29-1 with TRBJ2-1, with a weak D call TRBD1 (5 bases). The CDR3 is 15 residues long. V was cut by 6 bases and J by 5 bases, with 20 bases left in between. The germline CDR1 and CDR2 sequences are SQVTM and ANQGSEA. The CDR3 reads CSVPDRGQNNNEQFF. In DNA form, the CDR3 reads TGCAGCGTCCCCGATCGCGGACAAAATAACAATGAGCAGTTCTTC.

This chain joins TRBV28 and TRBJ2-1, with 8 nucleotides matching TRBD1. V trimming: 4 bases; J trimming: 7 bases; junction bases outside the gene matches: 3. Germline CDR1 MDHEN, CDR2 SYDVKM. The CDR3 consists of 13 residues. The chain's CDR3 is CASSSDRGNEQFF. The CDR3 DNA is TGTGCCAGCAGTTCCGACAGGGGTAATGAGCAGTTCTTC.

This clone was seen a single time. The V and J genes are TRBV7-6 and TRBJ2-3; the D is unclear. The germline CDR1 and CDR2 sequences are SGHVS and FNYEAQ. The CDR3 loop spans 15 amino acids. V gave up 3 bases and J gave up 2 bases, with 12 bases separating them. Written as DNA, the CDR3 is TGTGCCAGCAGCTTTGATCGCAGGCTCACAGATACGCAGTATTTT. It yields the protein CASSFDRRLTDTQYF.

The chain combines TRBV19 with TRBJ2-2, with D possibly being TRBD2 (5 bases). Germline V gene data show CDR1 as LNHDA and CDR2 as SQIVND (reference sequence). The CDR3 spans 13 residues. Trimming cost V 10 bases and J 3 bases, with 12 bases left between them. The CDR3 loop is CAIQVRDTGELFF. The CDR3 DNA is TGTGCCATCCAGGTGCGGGACACCGGGGAGCTGTTTTTT.

V gene TRBV27 combines with J gene TRBJ2-1, with D possibly being TRBD2 (6 bases). CDR3 length: 12 amino acids. Germline assignment: CDR1 MNHEY and CDR2 SMNVEV (reference sequence). V dropped 7 bases and J dropped 9 bases, with 13 bases sitting between them. In DNA form, the CDR3 reads TGTGCCAGCACTCAAAGGGGAGGTGAGCAGTTCTTC. This codes for CASTQRGGEQFF.

CDR3 region: CASNLGGETQYF. CDR3 DNA sequence: TGCGCCAGCAATCTGGGGGGAGAGACCCAGTACTTC. The chain recombines TRBV5-1 with TRBJ2-5, with a weak D call TRBD2 (6 bases). The germline V gene has CDR1 SGHRS and CDR2 YFSETQ. CDR3 length equals 12 residues. V was pared by 6 bases and J by 4 bases, with 10 bases between.

DNA of the CDR3: TGCGCCAGCAGCCAAGGACAGAATACCGGGGAGCTGTTTTTT. This encodes CASSQGQNTGELFF. The genes are TRBV5-1 and TRBJ1-3; D might be TRBD1 (6 bases). The J call may not be correct, given that the DNA end is closer to TRBJ2-2. The CDR3 has 14 residues. Germline loops: CDR1 SGHRS, CDR2 YFSETQ.

This clone was seen more than once but under ten times. This chain joins TRBV7-2 and TRBJ2-7; possible D gene TRBD2, 6 bases. Deletions cut 6 bases from V and 4 bases from J, with 13 bases between. Germline lookup yields CDR1 SGHTA and CDR2 FQGNSA. This CDR3 is built from 13 residues. CDR3 sequence (DNA): TGTGCCAGCAGTGGGGGGTTAGGTTACGAGCAGTACTTC. Its protein is CASSGGLGYEQYF.

V usage is TRBV14 and J usage is TRBJ2-7; no reliable D call. This CDR3 is 17 amino acids long. Germline values: CDR1 SGHDN, CDR2 FVKESK. Trimming pared 0 bases from V and 3 bases from J, leaving 18 bases between. The CDR3 loop is CASSQDTWSPGYYEQYF. CDR3 bases: TGTGCCAGCAGCCAAGACACTTGGTCCCCAGGTTACTACGAGCAGTACTTC.

The CDR3 spells CASRTRVTSTDTQYF. The CDR3 DNA is TGTGCCAGCAGAACGAGGGTTACTAGCACAGATACGCAGTATTTT. J is TRBJ2-3 and V is TRBV6-5; TRBD2 is a possible D gene (5 bases). V lost 6 bases and J 0 bases, leaving 13 bases between the germline ends. This CDR3 is 15 amino acids long. Germline-derived CDR1 and CDR2 are MNHEY and SVGAGI.

The chain is built from TRBV4-1 and TRBJ2-5; TRBD1 matches 7 bases. Trimming removed 0 bases from V and 0 bases from J; junction bases left unmatched: 7. The germline V gene has CDR1 MGHRA and CDR2 YSYEKL. This CDR3 is built from 17 residues. The CDR3 bases are TGCGCCAGCAGCCAAGATCCCCCAGGGGGAAACCAAGAGACCCAGTACTTC. It specifies CASSQDPPGGNQETQYF.

This sequence joins TRBV2 and TRBJ2-2, with 10 bases fitting TRBD2. The CDR3 totals 17 residues. Germline V gene data show CDR1 as SNHLY and CDR2 as FYNNEI. V lost 5 bases to trimming and J lost 1 base; unmatched junction nucleotides: 7. CDR3 in DNA: TGTGCCAGCAGTTTGGATAGCGGGAGGCTGAACACCGGGGAGCTGTTTTTT. It specifies CASSLDSGRLNTGELFF.

This clone was seen a handful of times. The chain links TRBV10-2 to TRBJ1-4; no reliable D call. This CDR3 region has 15 residues. V was pared by 6 bases and J by 0 bases, with 11 bases between. Germline lookup yields CDR1 WSHSY and CDR2 SAAADI. The CDR3 spells CASRVGGATNEKLFF. CDR3 sequence (DNA): TGCGCCAGCAGGGTCGGCGGTGCAACTAATGAAAAACTGTTTTTT.

This clone came up once. The chain carries TRBV9 and TRBJ2-5; 10 nucleotides line up with TRBD2. The CDR3 has 16 residues. Germline V lookup: CDR1 SGDLS, CDR2 YYNGEE. J lost 5 bases, V lost 0 bases, and 7 bases had no gene match. CDR3 DNA sequence: TGTGCCAGCAGCGTAGGAAGTAGCGGGAGGCTCGAGACCCAGTACTTC. Translating it yields CASSVGSSGRLETQYF.

A note on this clone: Distinct nucleotide sequences in the sample also encode this CDR3. The rearrangement links TRBV5-1 to TRBJ2-1; 10 nucleotides agree with TRBD1. Germline CDR1 is SGHRS and CDR2 is YFSETQ. Trimming removed 4 bases from V and 4 bases from J; junction bases left unmatched: 2. The CDR3 sequence is 14 residues long. The CDR3 region is CASSPGQGYNEQFF. DNA for the CDR3: TGCGCCAGCAGCCCGGGACAGGGGTACAATGAGCAGTTCTTC. The complete variable domain, with remaining parts taken from reference TRBV5-1 and TRBJ2-1, reads KAGVTQTPRYLIKTRGQQVTLSCSPISGHRSVSWYQQTPGQGLQFLFEYFSETQRNKGNFPGRFSGRQFSNSRSEMNVSTLELGDSALYLCASSPGQGYNEQFFGPGTRLTVL.

The genes are TRBV7-9 and TRBJ1-1; a weak D match, TRBD1 (6 bases). Germline V gene sequence: CDR1 SEHNR, CDR2 FQNEAQ (reference sequence). Deletions cut 2 bases from V and 3 bases from J, with 16 bases between. CDR3 length equals 16 residues. In DNA, the CDR3 is TGTGCCAGCAGCTTAAATACAGGGTTGATGGACACTGAAGCTTTCTTT. Protein: CASSLNTGLMDTEAFF.